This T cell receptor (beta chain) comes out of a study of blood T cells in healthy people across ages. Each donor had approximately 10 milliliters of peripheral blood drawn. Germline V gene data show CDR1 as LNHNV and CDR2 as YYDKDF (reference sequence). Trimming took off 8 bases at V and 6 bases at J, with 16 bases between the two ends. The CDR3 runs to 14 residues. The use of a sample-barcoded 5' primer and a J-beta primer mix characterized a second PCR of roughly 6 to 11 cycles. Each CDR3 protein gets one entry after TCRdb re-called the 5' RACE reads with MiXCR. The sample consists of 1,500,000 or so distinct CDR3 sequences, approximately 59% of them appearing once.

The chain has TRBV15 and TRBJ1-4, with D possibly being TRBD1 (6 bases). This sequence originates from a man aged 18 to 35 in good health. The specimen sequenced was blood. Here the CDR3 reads CATGPTGSDEKLFF. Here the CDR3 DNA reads TGTGCCACCGGACCCACAGGGAGCGATGAAAAACTGTTTTTT.